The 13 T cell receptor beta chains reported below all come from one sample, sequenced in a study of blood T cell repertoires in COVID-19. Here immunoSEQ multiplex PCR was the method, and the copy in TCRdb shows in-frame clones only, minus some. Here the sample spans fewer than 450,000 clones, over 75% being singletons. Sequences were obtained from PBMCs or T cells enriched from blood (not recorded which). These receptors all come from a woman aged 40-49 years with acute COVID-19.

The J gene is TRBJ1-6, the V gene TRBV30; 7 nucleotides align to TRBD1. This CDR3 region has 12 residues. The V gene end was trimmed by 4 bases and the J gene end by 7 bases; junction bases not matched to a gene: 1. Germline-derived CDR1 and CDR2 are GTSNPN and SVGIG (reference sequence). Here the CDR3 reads CAWTGGNSPLHF. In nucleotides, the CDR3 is TGTGCCTGGACAGGGGGGAATTCACCCCTCCACTTT.

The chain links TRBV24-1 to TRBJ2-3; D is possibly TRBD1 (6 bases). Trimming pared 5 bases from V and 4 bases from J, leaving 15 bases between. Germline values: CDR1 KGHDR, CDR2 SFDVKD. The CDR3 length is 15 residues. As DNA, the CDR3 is TGTGCCACCAGTGGACTCGACAGGACGGCAGATACGCAGTATTTT. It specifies CATSGLDRTADTQYF.

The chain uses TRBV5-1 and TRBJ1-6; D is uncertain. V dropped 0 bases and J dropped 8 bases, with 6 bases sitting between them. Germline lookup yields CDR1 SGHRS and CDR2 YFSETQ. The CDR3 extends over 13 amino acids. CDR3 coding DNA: TGCGCCAGCAGCTTGGACAGCCATTCACCCCTCCACTTT. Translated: CASSLDSHSPLHF.

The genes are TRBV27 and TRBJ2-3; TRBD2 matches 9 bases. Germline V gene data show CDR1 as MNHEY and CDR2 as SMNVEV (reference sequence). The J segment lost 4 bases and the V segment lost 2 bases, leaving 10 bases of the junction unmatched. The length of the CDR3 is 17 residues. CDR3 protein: CASSLVGLAGVPDTQYF. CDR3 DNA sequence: TGTGCCAGCAGTTTAGTGGGATTAGCGGGGGTCCCAGATACGCAGTATTTT.

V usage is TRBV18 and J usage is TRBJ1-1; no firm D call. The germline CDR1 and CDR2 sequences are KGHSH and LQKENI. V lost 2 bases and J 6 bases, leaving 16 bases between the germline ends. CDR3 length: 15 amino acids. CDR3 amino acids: CASSPGLRRTPEAFF. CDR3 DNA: TGTGCCAGCTCACCAGGTTTACGCAGAACCCCTGAAGCTTTCTTT. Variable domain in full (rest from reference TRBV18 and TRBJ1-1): NAGVMQNPRHLVRRRGQEARLRCSPMKGHSHVYWYRQLPEEGLKFMVYLQKENIIDESGMPKERFSAEFPKEGPSILRIQQVVRGDSAAYFCASSPGLRRTPEAFFGQGTRLTVV.

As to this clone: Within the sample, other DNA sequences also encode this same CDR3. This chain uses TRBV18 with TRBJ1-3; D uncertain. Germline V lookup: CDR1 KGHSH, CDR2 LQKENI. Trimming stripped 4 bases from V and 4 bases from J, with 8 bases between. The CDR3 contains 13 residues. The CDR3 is CASSRDSGNTIYF. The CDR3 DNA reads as TGTGCCAGCTCACGAGATTCAGGAAACACCATATATTTT.

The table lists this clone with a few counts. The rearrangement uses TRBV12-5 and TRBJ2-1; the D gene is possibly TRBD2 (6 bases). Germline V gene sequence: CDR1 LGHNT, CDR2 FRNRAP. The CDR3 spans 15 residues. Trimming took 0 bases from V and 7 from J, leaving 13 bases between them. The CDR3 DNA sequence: TGTGCTAGTGGTTTGGTGACGCGGGGATTAAATGAGCAGTTCTTC. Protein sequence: CASGLVTRGLNEQFF.

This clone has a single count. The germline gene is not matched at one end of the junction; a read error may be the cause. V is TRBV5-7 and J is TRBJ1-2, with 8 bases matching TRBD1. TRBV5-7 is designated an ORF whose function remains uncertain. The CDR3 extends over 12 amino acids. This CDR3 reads CASSSTRGRAAF. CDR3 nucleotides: TGTGCCAGCAGCTCGACCAGGGGGCGCGCGGCCTTC.

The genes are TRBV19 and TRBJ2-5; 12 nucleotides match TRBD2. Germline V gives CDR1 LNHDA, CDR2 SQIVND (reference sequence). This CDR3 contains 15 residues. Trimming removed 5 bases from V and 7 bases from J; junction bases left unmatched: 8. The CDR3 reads CASSVSSGGGWTQYF. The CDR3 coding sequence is TGTGCCAGTAGTGTATCTAGCGGGGGGGGATGGACCCAGTACTTC.

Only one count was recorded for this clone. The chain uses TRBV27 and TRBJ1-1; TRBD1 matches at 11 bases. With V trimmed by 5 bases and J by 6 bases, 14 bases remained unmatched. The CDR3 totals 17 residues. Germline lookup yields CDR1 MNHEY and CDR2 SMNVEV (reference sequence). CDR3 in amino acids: CASSNLGTGGDWAEAFF. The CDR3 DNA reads TGTGCCAGCAGTAACCTTGGGACAGGGGGGGATTGGGCTGAAGCTTTCTTT.

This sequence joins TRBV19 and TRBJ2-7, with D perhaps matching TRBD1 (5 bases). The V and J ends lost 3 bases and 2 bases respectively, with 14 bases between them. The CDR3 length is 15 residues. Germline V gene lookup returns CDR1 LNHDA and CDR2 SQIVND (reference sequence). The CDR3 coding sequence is TGTGCCAGTAGTATGTACGGCAGGGCAGCCTACGAGCAGTACTTC. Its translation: CASSMYGRAAYEQYF. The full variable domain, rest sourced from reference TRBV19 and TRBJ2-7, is DGGITQSPKYLFRKEGQNVTLSCEQNLNHDAMYWYRQDPGQGLRLIYYSQIVNDFQKGDIAEGYSVSREKKESFPLTVTSAQKNPTAFYLCASSMYGRAAYEQYFGPGTRLTVT.

CDR3 sequence: CASSSWDRGQETQYF. The CDR3 coding sequence is TGTGCCAGCAGTTCCTGGGACAGGGGGCAAGAGACCCAGTACTTC. The chain carries TRBV6-5 and TRBJ2-5; 11 bases agree with TRBD1. CDR3 size: 15 residues. V shed 4 bases and J 2 bases; nucleotides not matched to a gene: 3. The germline V gene encodes CDR1 MNHEY and CDR2 SVGAGI.

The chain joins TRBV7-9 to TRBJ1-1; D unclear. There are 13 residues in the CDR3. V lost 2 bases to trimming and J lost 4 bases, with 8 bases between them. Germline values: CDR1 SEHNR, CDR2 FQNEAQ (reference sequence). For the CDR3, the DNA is TGTGCCAGCAGCTTACGAGGGTCCACTGAAGCTTTCTTT. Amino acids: CASSLRGSTEAFF.